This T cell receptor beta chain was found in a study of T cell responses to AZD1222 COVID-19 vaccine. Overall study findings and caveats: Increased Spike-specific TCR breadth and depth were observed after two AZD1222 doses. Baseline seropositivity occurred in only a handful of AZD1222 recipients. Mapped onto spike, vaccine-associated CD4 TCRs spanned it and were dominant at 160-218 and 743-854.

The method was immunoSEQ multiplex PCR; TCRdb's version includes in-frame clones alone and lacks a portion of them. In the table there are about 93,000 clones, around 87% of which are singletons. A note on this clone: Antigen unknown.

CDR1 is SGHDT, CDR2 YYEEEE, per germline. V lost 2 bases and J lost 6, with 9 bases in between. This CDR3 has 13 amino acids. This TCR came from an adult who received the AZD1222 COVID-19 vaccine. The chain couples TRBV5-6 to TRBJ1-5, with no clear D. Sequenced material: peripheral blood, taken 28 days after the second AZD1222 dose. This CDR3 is CASSLGPGQPQHF. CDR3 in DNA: TGTGCCAGCAGCTTAGGTCCCGGTCAGCCCCAGCATTTT.